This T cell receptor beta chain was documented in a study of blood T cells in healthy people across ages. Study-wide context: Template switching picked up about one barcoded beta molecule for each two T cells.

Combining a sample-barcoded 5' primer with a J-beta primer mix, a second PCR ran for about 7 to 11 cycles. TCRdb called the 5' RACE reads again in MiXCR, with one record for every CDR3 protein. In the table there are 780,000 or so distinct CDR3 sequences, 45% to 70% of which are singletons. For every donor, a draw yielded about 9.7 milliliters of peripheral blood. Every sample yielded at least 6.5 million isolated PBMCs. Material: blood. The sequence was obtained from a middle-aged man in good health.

CDR3 sequence: CASSLVLAASTDTQYF. For the CDR3, the DNA is TGTGCCAGCAGTTTAGTTCTAGCGGCTAGCACAGATACGCAGTATTTT. This chain connects TRBV28 to TRBJ2-3; 7 bases map to TRBD2. The CDR3 has 16 amino acids. V trimming: 2 bases; J trimming: 0 bases; junction bases outside the gene matches: 5. Germline-derived CDR1 and CDR2 are MDHEN and SYDVKM. The full variable domain, with the rest looked up from reference TRBV28 and TRBJ2-3, is DVKVTQSSRYLVKRTGEKVFLECVQDMDHENMFWYRQDPGLGLRLIYFSYDVKMKEKGDIPEGYSVSREKKERFSLILESASTNQTSMYLCASSLVLAASTDTQYFGPGTRLTVL.